This T cell receptor beta chain originates from a study of T cells in Graves' hyperthyroidism and ophthalmopathy. Germline CDR1 SGHAT, CDR2 FQNNGV. The CDR3 has 15 residues. Unmatched junction bases numbered 8, after V lost 5 bases and J lost 4 bases. The CDR3 regions of TCR beta were amplified from RNA transcripts. TCR CDR3 regions were first amplified by RT-PCR with HTBI primers. TCRdb independently ran MiXCR on the multiplex PCR reads; one entry per CDR3 protein. The repertoire has under 500,000 distinct CDR3 sequences, around 15% of them found once; the top ten carry around 28%. Study findings and constraints: A model of 13 V-J pairs discriminated ophthalmopathy from stable hyperthyroidism.

This clonotype was seen many times. Its matching antigen is unknown. The chain has TRBV11-2 and TRBJ2-7; 10 bases fit TRBD2. The sequence was collected from a man in his forties or fifties with Graves' ophthalmopathy. Sequencing was carried out using blood. The CDR3 region is CASSPTGTSVYEQYF. DNA for the CDR3: TGTGCCAGCAGCCCGACGGGGACTAGCGTTTACGAGCAGTACTTC.